These 18 T cell receptor beta chains were all obtained from the same sample, sequenced in a study of PD-1 blockade in classical Hodgkin lymphoma. Assay: immunoSEQ multiplex PCR; the TCRdb copy retains only in-frame clones and omits some. The sample has under 40,000 clones; approximately 80% are singletons. All the patients suffered relapse after autologous stem cell transplantation, and brentuximab vedotin exposure differed. The sequencing used peripheral blood mononuclear cells (PBMCs), collected at baseline. Source of these receptors: a human donor with classical Hodgkin lymphoma.

This chain joins TRBV28 and TRBJ1-2, with D maybe TRBD1 (5 bases). CDR3 length equals 13 residues. V lost 0 bases to trimming and J lost 6 bases, with 8 bases between them. Germline V CDR1 and CDR2: MDHEN, SYDVKM. This chain's CDR3 is CASSLWGRDGYTF. The DNA of the CDR3 is TGTGCCAGCAGTTTATGGGGGCGTGATGGCTACACCTTC.

The V call is TRBV9, the J call TRBJ2-1; D is undetermined. The CDR3 length is 16 residues. Germline assignment: CDR1 SGDLS and CDR2 YYNGEE. V gave up 4 bases and J gave up 5 bases, with 19 bases separating them. CDR3: CASSPYMVGNHNEQFF. The CDR3 nucleotides read TGTGCCAGCAGCCCTTATATGGTAGGCAACCACAATGAGCAGTTCTTC.

This clone was recorded a few times. The chain joins TRBV6-1 to TRBJ1-5, with TRBD1 matching over 7 bases. The V segment lost 7 bases and the J segment 3 bases; nucleotides outside the gene matches: 9. This CDR3 spans 15 amino acids. Germline loops: CDR1 MNHNS, CDR2 SASEGT. The CDR3 is CASKSVTGANQPQHF. CDR3 nucleotide sequence: TGTGCCAGCAAGTCAGTCACAGGGGCCAATCAGCCCCAGCATTTT.

The chain combines TRBV7-2 with TRBJ2-2; tentatively, D is TRBD2 (5 bases). From germline, CDR1 is SGHTA and CDR2 FQGNSA. This CDR3 has 14 residues. Between the trimmed V and J ends, which lost 2 bases and 3 bases, there was a span of 7 bases. CDR3 bases: TGTGCCAGCAGCTTATGGGAGCACACCGGGGAGCTGTTTTTT. Its translation: CASSLWEHTGELFF.

CDR3 coding DNA: TGTGCCAGCAGTTCCCCCCGGGAGCTGTTTTTT. As protein: CASSSPRELFF. The rearrangement joins TRBV28 to TRBJ2-2; D ambiguous. V was shortened by 4 bases and J by 9 bases, with 6 bases between the two germline ends. The CDR3 loop spans 11 amino acids. Germline V CDR1 and CDR2: MDHEN, SYDVKM.

The V and J genes are TRBV6-5 and TRBJ1-5; 7 positions agree with TRBD1. Germline V gene lookup returns CDR1 MNHEY and CDR2 SVGAGI. This CDR3 is 13 amino acids long. V shed 8 bases and J 6 bases; nucleotides not matched to a gene: 7. The CDR3 DNA reads TGTGCCAGCCAAGGGGGCGTCGGTCAGCCCCAGCATTTT. This translates into CASQGGVGQPQHF.

Concerning this clone: Other nucleotide sequences from this sample produce the same CDR3. The chain's CDR3 is CASSVDRNEQFF. The CDR3 bases are TGTGCCAGCAGTGTAGACAGAAATGAGCAGTTCTTC. This chain connects TRBV2 to TRBJ2-1, with a tentative D call TRBD1 (5 bases). V gave up 4 bases and J gave up 7 bases, with 8 bases separating them. The CDR3 sequence is 12 residues long. Germline values: CDR1 SNHLY, CDR2 FYNNEI. Together with reference TRBV2 and TRBJ2-1, the CDR3 gives the full variable domain: EPEVTQTPSHQVTQMGQEVILRCVPISNHLYFYWYRQILGQKVEFLVSFYNNEISEKSEIFDDQFSVERPDGSNFTLKIRSTKLEDSAMYFCASSVDRNEQFFGPGTRLTVL.

On this clone: This sample includes further DNA sequences coding for the same CDR3. This chain links TRBV4-2 with TRBJ2-5; 10 positions match TRBD2. The CDR3 runs to 16 residues. CDR1 LGHNA and CDR2 YNFKEQ come from the germline V gene. Trimming removed 0 bases from V and 3 bases from J; junction bases left unmatched: 4. The CDR3 spells CASSQDPSGGEETQYF. Written as DNA, the CDR3 is TGTGCCAGCAGCCAAGACCCCAGCGGGGGGGAAGAGACCCAGTACTTC.

The chain has TRBV2 and TRBJ2-5; TRBD2 is a possible D gene (5 bases). This CDR3 is built from 13 residues. Trimming left V 10 bases short and J 4 bases short, with 16 bases between. Germline V gives CDR1 SNHLY, CDR2 FYNNEI. CDR3 amino acids: CATELGIRETQYF. The DNA for the CDR3 is TGTGCCACCGAACTAGGAATCCGAGAGACCCAGTACTTC.

This sequence joins TRBV28 and TRBJ2-5; no definite D call. The CDR3 loop spans 15 amino acids. CDR1 is MDHEN and CDR2 is SYDVKM in the germline V gene. V lost 4 bases, J lost 2 bases, and 14 bases lay in between. The CDR3 loop reads CASSYHGAPQETQYF. DNA of the CDR3: TGTGCCAGCAGTTACCACGGCGCGCCACAAGAGACCCAGTACTTC.

The rearrangement joins TRBV7-2 to TRBJ2-1; D perhaps matches TRBD2 (6 bases). Trimming took 5 bases from V and 9 from J, leaving 23 bases between them. CDR1 SGHTA and CDR2 FQGNSA come from the germline V gene. This CDR3 is 16 amino acids long. CDR3 in amino acids: CASSPWAGQRQSEQFF. CDR3 DNA sequence: TGTGCCAGCAGCCCATGGGCGGGGCAGCGCCAGAGTGAGCAGTTCTTC.

V and J are TRBV7-2 and TRBJ2-2; D remains ambiguous. The V gene's germline CDR1 is SGHTA and CDR2 FQGNSA. This CDR3 spans 12 amino acids. Trimming shortened V by 5 bases and J by 5 bases, and 6 bases separated the two germline ends. The DNA for the CDR3 is TGTGCCAGCAGCGGGGTGACCGGGGAGCTGTTTTTT. It codes for CASSGVTGELFF.

This clone was seen once. The chain links TRBV6-5 to TRBJ1-2; D uncertain. The CDR3 runs to 14 residues. Trimming removed 6 bases from V and 5 bases from J, with 16 bases in between. Germline lookup yields CDR1 MNHEY and CDR2 SVGAGI. The CDR3 loop is CASSSLSSVYGYTF. DNA for the CDR3: TGTGCCAGCAGCTCCCTAAGTTCCGTTTATGGCTACACCTTC.

The chain has TRBV7-2 and TRBJ2-2; tentatively, D is TRBD2 (5 bases). Germline V CDR1 and CDR2: SGHTA, FQGNSA. The CDR3 length is 14 residues. V lost 5 bases and J 4 bases, leaving 11 bases between the germline ends. The CDR3, as DNA: TGTGCCAGCAGCCCGAGGGTCAGCACCGGGGAGCTGTTTTTT. This translates into CASSPRVSTGELFF.

This clone was picked up one time. The chain links TRBV6-5 to TRBJ2-5; the D call may be TRBD1 or TRBD2 (5 bases each). Germline V CDR1 and CDR2: MNHEY, SVGAGI. The CDR3 loop spans 14 amino acids. Trimming shortened V by 6 bases and J by 1 base, and 12 bases separated the two germline ends. For the CDR3, the DNA is TGTGCCAGCAGCACAGGACTCATCCAAGAGACCCAGTACTTC. Translated, it gives CASSTGLIQETQYF.

This chain uses TRBV9 with TRBJ1-3, with no clear D. The CDR3 contains 15 residues. Per germline, CDR1 SGDLS and CDR2 YYNGEE. The ends were cut back, 3 bases at V and 4 bases at J, with 14 bases in the middle. The CDR3 sequence: CASSDSPLPGNTIYF. DNA for the CDR3: TGTGCCAGCAGCGACTCGCCCCTCCCCGGAAACACCATATATTTT.

The chain uses TRBV7-9 and TRBJ2-7, with a possible D match to TRBD2 (5 bases). V dropped 5 bases and J dropped 6 bases, with 8 bases sitting between them. CDR3 length: 11 amino acids. Germline V CDR1 and CDR2: SEHNR, FQNEAQ (reference sequence). CDR3 residues: CASSPRGEQYF. The CDR3 nucleotides are TGTGCCAGCAGCCCTCGGGGCGAGCAGTACTTC.

This clone was recorded only once. The rearrangement links TRBV11-3 to TRBJ1-2, with no clear D. The CDR3 extends over 12 amino acids. V dropped 5 bases and J dropped 10 bases, with 14 bases sitting between them. The germline V gene has CDR1 SGHNT and CDR2 YENEEA. CDR3 bases: TGTGCCAGCAGCCCAAAGACGGACCTCTACACCTTC. Translation: CASSPKTDLYTF.